A single sample is the source of the 17 T cell receptor beta chains below, sequenced in a study of blood T cell repertoires in COVID-19. Data came from immunoSEQ multiplex PCR; TCRdb stores just in-frame clones and leaves some out. The sample lists 150,000 to 200,000 clones, about nine tenths occurring once. Sequencing was done on a sample of peripheral blood. These receptors were obtained from a man younger than 35 who had recovered from COVID-19.

The rearrangement uses TRBV19 and TRBJ2-1; 9 positions match TRBD1. From germline, CDR1 is LNHDA and CDR2 SQIVND (reference sequence). The CDR3 is 15 residues long. With V trimmed by 4 bases and J by 7 bases, 8 bases remained unmatched. The CDR3 protein is CASSNRDRVGNEQFF. CDR3 DNA: TGTGCCAGTAGTAACCGGGACAGGGTTGGAAATGAGCAGTTCTTC.

The chain uses TRBV19 and TRBJ1-5, with 7 bases lining up with TRBD1. Germline CDR1 reads LNHDA; CDR2 reads SQIVND (reference sequence). The J segment lost 5 bases and the V segment lost 8 bases, leaving 6 bases of the junction unmatched. The CDR3 contains 13 residues. CDR3 nucleotides: TGTGCCAGTCGAGGACAGGCCCATCAGCCCCAGCATTTT. The encoded protein is CASRGQAHQPQHF.

The CDR3 reads CSARHNYEQYF. CDR3 sequence (DNA): TGCAGTGCTAGACACAACTACGAGCAGTACTTC. This chain joins TRBV20-1 and TRBJ2-7; D not resolved. Germline V gene sequence: CDR1 DFQATT, CDR2 SNEGSKA (reference sequence). Trimming removed 2 bases at V and 3 bases at J, with 5 bases between. The CDR3 has 11 amino acids.

This chain uses TRBV11-3 with TRBJ2-1, with no clear D. The V and J ends lost 1 base and 0 bases respectively, with 13 bases between them. Germline CDR1 reads SGHNT; CDR2 reads YENEEA. This CDR3 region has 17 residues. The DNA for the CDR3 is TGTGCCAGCAGCTTAGGTGGTAGTTTGAGCTCCTACAATGAGCAGTTCTTC. This codes for CASSLGGSLSSYNEQFF.

The CDR3 here is CASSFSFLEDQPQHF. As DNA, the CDR3 is TGTGCCAGCAGCTTTAGTTTCCTAGAAGATCAGCCCCAGCATTTT. This chain uses TRBV11-3 with TRBJ1-5; D remains ambiguous. CDR1 SGHNT and CDR2 YENEEA come from the germline V gene. Trimming cost V 3 bases and J 5 bases, with 14 bases left between them. The CDR3 length is 15 residues.

V usage is TRBV6-6 and J usage is TRBJ2-7, with D tentatively TRBD2 (5 bases). Germline V gives CDR1 MNHNY, CDR2 SVGAGI (reference sequence). The CDR3 is 13 amino acids. V lost 4 bases and J 5 bases, leaving 12 bases between the germline ends. The DNA of the CDR3 is TGTGCCAGCAGTTCAAGTTACGGGGACGAGCAGTACTTC. It specifies CASSSSYGDEQYF.

The V and J genes are TRBV5-4 and TRBJ2-7, with D tentatively TRBD1 (5 bases). The CDR3 contains 13 residues. Germline-derived CDR1 and CDR2 are SGHNT and YYREEE (reference sequence). The V end lost 1 base, the J end lost 3 bases, and 8 bases lay between the germline ends. The DNA of the CDR3 is TGTGCCAGCAGCTTGTGGGGCAGCTACGAGCAGTACTTC. Its protein product is CASSLWGSYEQYF.

CDR3 amino acids: CASTLGRVSNQPQHF. CDR3 bases: TGTGCCAGTACCTTGGGGAGGGTTAGCAATCAGCCCCAGCATTTT. The V and J genes are TRBV19 and TRBJ1-5, with unresolved D. Trimming left V 7 bases short and J 0 bases short, with 13 bases between. The germline V gene has CDR1 LNHDA and CDR2 SQIVND (reference sequence). This CDR3 has 15 residues.

In this sample, this clone turned up a few times. The CDR3 sequence is CAMSTSGRSYEQYF. The CDR3 DNA sequence: TGTGCCATGAGCACTAGCGGGAGGTCCTACGAGCAGTACTTC. The V and J genes are TRBV10-3 and TRBJ2-7; 12 nucleotides align to TRBD2. Germline V CDR1 and CDR2: ENHRY, SYGVKD. V gave up 9 bases and J gave up 1 base; unmatched junction bases: 4. This CDR3 has 14 residues.

V gene TRBV10-3 combines with J gene TRBJ2-7, with a weak D call TRBD2 (5 bases). There are 13 residues in the CDR3. The V gene's germline CDR1 is ENHRY and CDR2 SYGVKD. Trimming shortened V by 6 bases and J by 1 base, and 10 bases separated the two germline ends. This CDR3 is CAIRLEGSYEQYF. DNA for the CDR3: TGTGCCATCAGACTAGAGGGATCCTACGAGCAGTACTTC.

This chain links TRBV11-2 with TRBJ1-6; no clear D. The germline V gene has CDR1 SGHAT and CDR2 FQNNGV. V was pared by 6 bases and J by 6 bases, with 15 bases between. The CDR3 contains 15 residues. In nucleotides, the CDR3 is TGTGCCAGCAGTCATCCGACATTGGGTAATTCACCCCTCCACTTT. Residues: CASSHPTLGNSPLHF.

The rearrangement uses TRBV9 and TRBJ1-1, with 9 nucleotides matching TRBD1. CDR3 length: 18 residues. J gave up 3 bases and V 2 bases, and 14 bases lay outside the gene matches. The germline CDR1 and CDR2 sequences are SGDLS and YYNGEE. CDR3 protein: CASSVGQGRNKWDTEAFF. As DNA, the CDR3 is TGTGCCAGCAGCGTGGGACAGGGAAGGAATAAGTGGGACACTGAAGCTTTCTTT.

V gene TRBV4-3 combines with J gene TRBJ2-3; D might be TRBD2 (6 bases). Trimming removed 0 bases from V and 5 bases from J, with 12 bases in between. The CDR3 has 15 amino acids. Germline loops: CDR1 LGHNA, CDR2 YSLEER. In nucleotides, the CDR3 is TGCGCCAGCAGCCAAGATGGAGGGGCGGGAGATACGCAGTATTTT. Protein: CASSQDGGAGDTQYF.

The J gene is TRBJ1-5, the V gene TRBV28; 7 bases line up with TRBD1. CDR3 size: 17 residues. Germline assignment: CDR1 MDHEN and CDR2 SYDVKM. V gave up 4 bases and J gave up 0 bases; unmatched junction bases: 9. CDR3 loop: CASSWGRGSHSNQPQHF. For the CDR3, the DNA is TGTGCCAGCAGTTGGGGCAGGGGGAGCCATAGCAATCAGCCCCAGCATTTT.

This clone was recorded only once. This rearrangement joins TRBV9 to TRBJ2-7; D gene uncertain. Trimming took 0 bases from V and 4 from J, leaving 8 bases between them. The CDR3 runs 13 residues. Germline lookup yields CDR1 SGDLS and CDR2 YYNGEE. The CDR3 sequence is CASSVANSYEQYF. The CDR3 nucleotides are TGTGCCAGCAGCGTAGCTAACAGTTACGAGCAGTACTTC.

The J gene is TRBJ2-1, the V gene TRBV4-1; a weak D match, TRBD2 (7 bases). This CDR3 has 15 residues. Germline V gives CDR1 MGHRA, CDR2 YSYEKL. Trimming cost V 7 bases and J 7 bases, with 20 bases left between them. This CDR3 reads CASTQGGGPGNEQFF. In DNA, the CDR3 is TGCGCCAGCACCCAGGGCGGGGGCCCGGGGAATGAGCAGTTCTTC.

This clone was recorded once. The chain is built from TRBV5-6 and TRBJ2-7, with 8 bases that match TRBD1. CDR3 length equals 17 residues. Trimming took 2 bases from V and 2 from J; bases not matched to a gene: 12. The germline CDR1 and CDR2 sequences are SGHDT and YYEEEE. The CDR3 DNA follows: TGTGCCAGCAGCTTTAGGGGGTCCAGGGGGCTTCCCTACGAGCAGTACTTC. Its translation is CASSFRGSRGLPYEQYF.